The present T cell receptor beta chain was sequenced within a study of blood T cell repertoires in COVID-19. Study background: The study drew acute and convalescent COVID-19 samples from the United States, Italy and Spain.

The CDR3 is made up of 13 amino acids. The V gene's germline CDR1 is MNHEY and CDR2 SMNVEV (reference sequence). V was trimmed by 7 bases and J by 1 base, leaving 10 bases between them. The authors' processing: Reference gene primer amplification gave nucleated cell count estimates. Using immunoSEQ multiplex PCR, the repertoire was profiled, and TCRdb retains in-frame clones only, with some absent. The V and J calls and clone size were taken over from that table, and D and trimming were inferred from the DNA. The sample lists 200,000 or so clones, 81% occurring once. While infection was still active, Seattle patients were enrolled and then followed longitudinally.

The sequencing sample was made of peripheral blood. This TCR was recovered from an elderly woman with COVID-19, enrolled during active disease. This sequence joins TRBV27 and TRBJ1-1; D call uncertain. CDR3 sequence reads: CASTIVRNTEAFF. Here the CDR3 DNA reads TGTGCCAGCACCATCGTCAGGAACACTGAAGCTTTCTTT.